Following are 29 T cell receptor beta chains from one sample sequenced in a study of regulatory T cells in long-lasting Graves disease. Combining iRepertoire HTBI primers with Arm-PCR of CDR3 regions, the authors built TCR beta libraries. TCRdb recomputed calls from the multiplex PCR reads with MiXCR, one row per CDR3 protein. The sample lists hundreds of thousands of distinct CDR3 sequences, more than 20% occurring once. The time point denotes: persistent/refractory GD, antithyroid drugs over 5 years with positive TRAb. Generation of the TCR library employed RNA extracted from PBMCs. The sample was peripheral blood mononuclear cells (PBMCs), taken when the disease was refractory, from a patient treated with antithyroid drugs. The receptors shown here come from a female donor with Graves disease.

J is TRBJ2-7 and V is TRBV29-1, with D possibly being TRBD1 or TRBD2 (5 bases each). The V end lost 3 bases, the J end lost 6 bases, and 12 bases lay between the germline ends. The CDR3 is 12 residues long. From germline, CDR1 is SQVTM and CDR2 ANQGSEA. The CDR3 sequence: CSVDGGIGEQYF. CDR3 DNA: TGCAGCGTTGATGGGGGTATTGGCGAGCAGTACTTC.

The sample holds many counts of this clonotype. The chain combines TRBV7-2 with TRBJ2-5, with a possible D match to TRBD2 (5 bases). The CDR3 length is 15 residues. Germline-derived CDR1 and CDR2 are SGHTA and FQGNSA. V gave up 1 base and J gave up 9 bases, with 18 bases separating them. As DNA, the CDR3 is TGTGCCAGCAGCTTAGGGCTAGCCGGCGGGTGGGCCCAGTACTTC. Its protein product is CASSLGLAGGWAQYF.

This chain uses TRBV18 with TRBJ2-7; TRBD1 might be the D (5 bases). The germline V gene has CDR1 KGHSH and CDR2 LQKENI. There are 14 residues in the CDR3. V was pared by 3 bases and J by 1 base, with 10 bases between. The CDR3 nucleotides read TGTGCCAGCTCACCCTATAGACAGTCCTACGAGCAGTACTTC. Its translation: CASSPYRQSYEQYF.

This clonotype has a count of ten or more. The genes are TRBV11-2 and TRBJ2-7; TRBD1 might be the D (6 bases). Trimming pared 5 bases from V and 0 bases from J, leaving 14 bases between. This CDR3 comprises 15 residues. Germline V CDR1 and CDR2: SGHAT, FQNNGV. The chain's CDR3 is CASSQETGSSYEQYF. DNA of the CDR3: TGTGCCAGCAGCCAAGAGACAGGTAGCTCCTACGAGCAGTACTTC.

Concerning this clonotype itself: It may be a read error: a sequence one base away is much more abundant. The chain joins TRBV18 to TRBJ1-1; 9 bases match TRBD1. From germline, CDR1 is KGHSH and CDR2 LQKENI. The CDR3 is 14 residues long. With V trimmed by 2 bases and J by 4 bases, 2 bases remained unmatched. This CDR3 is CASSPVTGGTEAFF. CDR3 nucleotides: TGTGCCAGCTCACCAGTGACAGGGGGCACTGAAGCTTTCTTT. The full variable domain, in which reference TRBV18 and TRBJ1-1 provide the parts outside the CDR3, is NAGVMQNPRHLVRRRGQEARLRCSPMKGHSHVYWYRQLPEEGLKFMVYLQKENIIDESGMPKERFSAEFPKEGPSILRIQQVVRGDSAAYFCASSPVTGGTEAFFGQGTRLTVV.

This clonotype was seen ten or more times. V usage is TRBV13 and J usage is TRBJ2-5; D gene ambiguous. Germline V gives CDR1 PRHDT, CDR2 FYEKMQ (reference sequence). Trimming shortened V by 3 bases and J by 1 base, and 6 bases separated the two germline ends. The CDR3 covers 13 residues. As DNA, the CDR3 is TGTGCCAGCAGCTTTGTCTCCCAAGAGACCCAGTACTTC. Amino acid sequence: CASSFVSQETQYF.

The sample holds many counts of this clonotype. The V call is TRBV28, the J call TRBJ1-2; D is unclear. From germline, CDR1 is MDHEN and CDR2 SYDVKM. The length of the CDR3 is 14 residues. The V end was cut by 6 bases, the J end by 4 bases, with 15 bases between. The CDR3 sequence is CASSPRRAGYGYTF. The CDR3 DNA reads TGTGCCAGCAGCCCTCGGCGCGCTGGCTATGGCTACACCTTC.

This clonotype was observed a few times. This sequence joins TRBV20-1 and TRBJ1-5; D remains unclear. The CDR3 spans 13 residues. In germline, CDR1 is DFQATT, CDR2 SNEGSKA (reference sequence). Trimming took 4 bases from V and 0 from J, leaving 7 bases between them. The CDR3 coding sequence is TGCAGTGCTACCGGGGATAGCAATCAGCCCCAGCATTTT. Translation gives CSATGDSNQPQHF.

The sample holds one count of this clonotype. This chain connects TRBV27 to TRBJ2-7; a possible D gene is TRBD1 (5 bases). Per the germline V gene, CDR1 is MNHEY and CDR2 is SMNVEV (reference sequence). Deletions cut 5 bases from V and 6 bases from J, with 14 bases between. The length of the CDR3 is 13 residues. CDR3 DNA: TGTGCCAGCAGTCCTGGGCCAGGGCGCGAGCAGTACTTC. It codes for CASSPGPGREQYF.

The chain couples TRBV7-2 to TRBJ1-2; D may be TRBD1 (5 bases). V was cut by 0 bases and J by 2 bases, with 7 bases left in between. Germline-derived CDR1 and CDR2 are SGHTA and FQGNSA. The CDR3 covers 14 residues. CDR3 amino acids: CASSLAGQNYGYTF. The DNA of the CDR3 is TGTGCCAGCAGCTTAGCGGGGCAGAACTATGGCTACACCTTC. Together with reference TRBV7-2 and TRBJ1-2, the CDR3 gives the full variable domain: GAGVSQSPSNKVTEKGKDVELRCDPISGHTALYWYRQSLGQGLEFLIYFQGNSAPDKSGLPSDRFSAERTGGSVSTLTIQRTQQEDSAVYLCASSLAGQNYGYTFGSGTRLTVV.

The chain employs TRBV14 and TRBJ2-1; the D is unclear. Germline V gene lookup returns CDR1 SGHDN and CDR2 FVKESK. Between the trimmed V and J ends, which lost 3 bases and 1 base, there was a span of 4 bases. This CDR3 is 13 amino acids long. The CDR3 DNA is TGTGCCAGCAGCCAGTCTTCCTACAATGAGCAGTTCTTC. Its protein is CASSQSSYNEQFF.

The CDR3 reads CASSLTGPLAGGSSYEQYF. In DNA, the CDR3 is TGTGCCAGCAGCTTAACGGGCCCACTAGCGGGCGGCAGCTCCTACGAGCAGTACTTC. This chain uses TRBV5-6 with TRBJ2-7; 9 positions match TRBD2. The CDR3 spans 19 residues. The germline V gene encodes CDR1 SGHDT and CDR2 YYEEEE. Trimming cost V 2 bases and J 0 bases; bases outside gene matches: 15.

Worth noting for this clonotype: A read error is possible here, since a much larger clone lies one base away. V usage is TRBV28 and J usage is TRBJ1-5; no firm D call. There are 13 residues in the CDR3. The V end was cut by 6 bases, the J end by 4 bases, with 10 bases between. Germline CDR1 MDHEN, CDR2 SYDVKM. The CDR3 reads CASRSTLNQPQHF. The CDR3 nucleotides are TGTGCCAGCAGATCGACACTTAATCAGCCCCAGCATTTT.

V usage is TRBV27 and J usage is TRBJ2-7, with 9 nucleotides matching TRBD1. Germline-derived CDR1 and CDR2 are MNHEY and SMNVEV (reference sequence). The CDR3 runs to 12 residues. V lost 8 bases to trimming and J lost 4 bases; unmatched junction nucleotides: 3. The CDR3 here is CASWDRVYEQYF. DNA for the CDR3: TGTGCCAGCTGGGACAGGGTGTACGAGCAGTACTTC.

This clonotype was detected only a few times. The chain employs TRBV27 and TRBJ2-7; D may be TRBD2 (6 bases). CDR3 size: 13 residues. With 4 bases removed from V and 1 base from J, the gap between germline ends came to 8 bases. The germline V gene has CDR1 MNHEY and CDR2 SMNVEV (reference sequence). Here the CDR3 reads CASSSSVSYEQYF. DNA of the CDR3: TGTGCCAGCAGTTCTAGCGTATCCTACGAGCAGTACTTC.

The DNA of the CDR3 is TGCGCCAGCAGCCGGACTCAGGGCTCGTGGATCTACGAGCAGTACTTC. Residues: CASSRTQGSWIYEQYF. This chain links TRBV5-1 with TRBJ2-7; either TRBD1 or TRBD2 may supply D (5 bases each). Trimming took off 4 bases at V and 3 bases at J, with 20 bases between the two ends. CDR3 length: 16 residues. Germline V gene data show CDR1 as SGHRS and CDR2 as YFSETQ.

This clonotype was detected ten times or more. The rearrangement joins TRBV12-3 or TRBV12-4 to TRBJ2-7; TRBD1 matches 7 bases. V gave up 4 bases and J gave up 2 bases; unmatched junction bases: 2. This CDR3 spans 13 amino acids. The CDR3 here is CASSSQGTYEQYF. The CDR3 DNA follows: TGTGCCAGCAGTTCACAGGGGACCTACGAGCAGTACTTC.

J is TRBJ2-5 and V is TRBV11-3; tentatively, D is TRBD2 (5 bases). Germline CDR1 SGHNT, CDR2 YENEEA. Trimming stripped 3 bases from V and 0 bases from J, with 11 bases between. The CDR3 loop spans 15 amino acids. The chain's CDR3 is CASSFGEKYQETQYF. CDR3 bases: TGTGCCAGCAGCTTTGGGGAGAAGTACCAAGAGACCCAGTACTTC.

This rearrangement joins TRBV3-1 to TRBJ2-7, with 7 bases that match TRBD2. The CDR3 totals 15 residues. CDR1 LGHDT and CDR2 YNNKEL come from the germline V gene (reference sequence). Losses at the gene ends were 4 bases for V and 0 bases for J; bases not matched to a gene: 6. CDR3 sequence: CASSLQSGGSYEQYF. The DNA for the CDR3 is TGTGCCAGCAGCCTTCAATCGGGGGGCTCCTACGAGCAGTACTTC.

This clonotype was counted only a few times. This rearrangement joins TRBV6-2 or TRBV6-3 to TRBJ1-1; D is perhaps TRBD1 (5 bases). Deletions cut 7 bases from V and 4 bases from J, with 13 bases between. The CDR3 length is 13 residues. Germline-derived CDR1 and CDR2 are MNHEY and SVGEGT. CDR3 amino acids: CASNVGLTTEAFF. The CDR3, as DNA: TGTGCCAGCAACGTGGGGCTCACCACTGAAGCTTTCTTT.

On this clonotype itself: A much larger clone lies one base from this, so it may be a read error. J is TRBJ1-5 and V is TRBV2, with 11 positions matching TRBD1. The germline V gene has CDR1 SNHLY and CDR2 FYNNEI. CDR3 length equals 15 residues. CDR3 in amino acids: CAGSEDRGLNQPQHF. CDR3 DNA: TGTGCCGGCAGTGAGGACAGGGGGCTCAATCAGCCCCAGCATTTT. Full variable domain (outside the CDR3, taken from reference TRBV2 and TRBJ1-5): EPEVTQTPSHQVTQMGQEVILRCVPISNHLYFYWYRQILGQKVEFLVSFYNNEISEKSEIFDDQFSVERPDGSNFTLKIRSTKLEDSAMYFCAGSEDRGLNQPQHFGDGTRLSIL.

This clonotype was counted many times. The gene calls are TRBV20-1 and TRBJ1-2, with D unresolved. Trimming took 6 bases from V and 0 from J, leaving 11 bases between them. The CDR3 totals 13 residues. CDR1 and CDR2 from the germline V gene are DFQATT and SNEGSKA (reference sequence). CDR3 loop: CSAKDAPNYGYTF. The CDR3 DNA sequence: TGCAGTGCAAAGGACGCGCCTAACTATGGCTACACCTTC.

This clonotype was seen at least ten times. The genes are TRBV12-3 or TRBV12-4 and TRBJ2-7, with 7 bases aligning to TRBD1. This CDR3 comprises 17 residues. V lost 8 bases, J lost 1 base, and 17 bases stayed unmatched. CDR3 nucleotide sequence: TGTGCCAGCGCCGGGACAGCACATCACCGATCTTCCTACGAGCAGTACTTC. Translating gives CASAGTAHHRSSYEQYF.

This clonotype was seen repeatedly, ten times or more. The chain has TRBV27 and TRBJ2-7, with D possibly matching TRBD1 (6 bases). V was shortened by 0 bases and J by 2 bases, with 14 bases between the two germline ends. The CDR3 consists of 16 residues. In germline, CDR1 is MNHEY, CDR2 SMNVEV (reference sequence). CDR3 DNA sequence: TGTGCCAGCAGTTTATCCCCCCCGGACAGTCCCTACGAGCAGTACTTC. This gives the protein CASSLSPPDSPYEQYF.

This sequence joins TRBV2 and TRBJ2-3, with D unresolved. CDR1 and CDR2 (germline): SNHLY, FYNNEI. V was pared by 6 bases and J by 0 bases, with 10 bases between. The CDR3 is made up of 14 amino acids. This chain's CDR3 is CASSSSRSTDTQYF. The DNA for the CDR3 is TGTGCCAGCAGCTCAAGTCGTAGCACAGATACGCAGTATTTT. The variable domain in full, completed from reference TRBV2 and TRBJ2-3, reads EPEVTQTPSHQVTQMGQEVILRCVPISNHLYFYWYRQILGQKVEFLVSFYNNEISEKSEIFDDQFSVERPDGSNFTLKIRSTKLEDSAMYFCASSSSRSTDTQYFGPGTRLTVL.

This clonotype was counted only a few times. The DNA for the CDR3 is TGTGCCAGCCTCGAAGGGCGTAACTCCTACAATGAGCAGTTCTTC. Residues: CASLEGRNSYNEQFF. This chain uses TRBV27 with TRBJ2-1; D is undetermined. The CDR3 length is 15 residues. The germline CDR1 and CDR2 sequences are MNHEY and SMNVEV (reference sequence). Trimming stripped 8 bases from V and 0 bases from J, with 14 bases between.

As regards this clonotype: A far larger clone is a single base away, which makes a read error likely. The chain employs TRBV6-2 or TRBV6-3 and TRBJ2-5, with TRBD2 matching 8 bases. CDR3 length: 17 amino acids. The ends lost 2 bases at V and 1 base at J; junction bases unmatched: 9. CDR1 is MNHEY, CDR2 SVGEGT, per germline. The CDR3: CASSYGSGTTIQETQYF. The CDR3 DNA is TGTGCCAGCAGTTACGGTAGCGGGACCACAATCCAAGAGACCCAGTACTTC.

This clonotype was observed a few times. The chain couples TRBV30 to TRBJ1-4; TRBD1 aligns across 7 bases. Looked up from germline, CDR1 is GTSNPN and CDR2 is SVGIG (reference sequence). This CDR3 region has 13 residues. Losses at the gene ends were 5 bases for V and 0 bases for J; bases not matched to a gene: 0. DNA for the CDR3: TGTGCCTGGGACAGGGCAACTAATGAAAAACTGTTTTTT. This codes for CAWDRATNEKLFF.

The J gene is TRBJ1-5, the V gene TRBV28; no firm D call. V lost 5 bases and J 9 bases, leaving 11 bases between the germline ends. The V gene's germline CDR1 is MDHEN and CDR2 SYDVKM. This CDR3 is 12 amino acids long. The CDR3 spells CASSLPFMPQHF. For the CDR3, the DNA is TGTGCCAGCAGTCTCCCCTTTATGCCCCAGCATTTT.